These 17 T cell receptor beta chains originate from one sample sequenced in a study of identical twins. One entry per CDR3 protein results from TCRdb running MiXCR on the 5' RACE reads. The sample has around 490,000 distinct CDR3 sequences; roughly an eighth are singletons. These records were also assigned to another study, of yellow fever vaccine responses in identical twins.

The sample taken for sequencing was CD4+ T cells sorted from blood. All receptors derive from a woman between 18 and 29 years old in good health.

The chain links TRBV3-1 to TRBJ2-4, with a tentative D call TRBD2 (6 bases). This CDR3 contains 13 residues. CDR1 is LGHDT and CDR2 is YNNKEL in the germline V gene (reference sequence). The ends were cut back, 1 base at V and 8 bases at J, with 9 bases in the middle. CDR3: CASSQGGVDIQYF. The CDR3 nucleotides read TGTGCCAGCAGCCAAGGCGGGGTAGACATTCAGTACTTC.

The rearrangement uses TRBV6-5 and TRBJ2-1, with a tentative D call TRBD2 (6 bases). This CDR3 is 12 amino acids long. The V end lost 6 bases, the J end lost 6 bases, and 9 bases lay between the germline ends. Germline CDR1 and CDR2: MNHEY and SVGAGI. The CDR3 spells CASSRLGNEQFF. The CDR3 DNA reads TGTGCCAGCAGCCGACTAGGCAATGAGCAGTTCTTC.

In its sample, this clonotype was seen a few times. This rearrangement joins TRBV20-1 to TRBJ2-7; weak D call: TRBD1 (6 bases). CDR3 length: 13 residues. The ends were cut back, 6 bases at V and 5 bases at J, with 17 bases in the middle. Per the germline V gene, CDR1 is DFQATT and CDR2 is SNEGSKA (reference sequence). In nucleotides, the CDR3 is TGCAGTGCCCACTCACAGGGAGTCCACGAGCAGTACTTC. As protein: CSAHSQGVHEQYF.

In this sample, this clonotype turned up a few times. CDR3 coding DNA: TGTGCCAGTTCACTGACACGGGATAGCGGGAGGGTTGAGCAGTTCTTC. This encodes CASSLTRDSGRVEQFF. J is TRBJ2-1 and V is TRBV14; 11 nucleotides agree with TRBD2. V trimming: 9 bases; J trimming: 9 bases; junction bases outside the gene matches: 16. Germline V gene sequence: CDR1 SGHDN, CDR2 FVKESK. The CDR3 is made up of 16 amino acids.

This clonotype was observed many times. V is TRBV5-6 and J is TRBJ2-1, with D perhaps assigned TRBD1 or TRBD2 (5 bases each). The V end was cut by 3 bases, the J end by 4 bases, with 8 bases between. The germline V gene encodes CDR1 SGHDT and CDR2 YYEEEE. This CDR3 has 13 residues. The CDR3 protein is CASSWGTYNEQFF. In DNA form, the CDR3 reads TGTGCCAGCAGCTGGGGGACGTACAATGAGCAGTTCTTC.

V usage is TRBV27 and J usage is TRBJ2-6, with 8 bases aligning to TRBD1. The length of the CDR3 is 17 residues. CDR1 and CDR2 (germline): MNHEY, SMNVEV (reference sequence). V lost 5 bases to trimming and J lost 2 bases; unmatched junction nucleotides: 8. The CDR3 sequence is CASSKLLTGAGANVLTF. As DNA, the CDR3 is TGTGCCAGCAGTAAGCTACTGACAGGGGCTGGGGCCAACGTCCTGACTTTC.

This clonotype has a count of ten or more. The rearrangement links TRBV12-3 or TRBV12-4 to TRBJ1-4; no reliable D call. The V end was cut by 10 bases, the J end by 7 bases, with 19 bases between. The CDR3 contains 14 residues. The CDR3 region is CATTLGSRSEKLFF. The CDR3, as DNA: TGTGCCACCACTTTAGGATCAAGGAGTGAAAAACTGTTTTTT.

A few counts support this clonotype. The chain carries TRBV24-1 and TRBJ2-1, with D tentatively TRBD1 or TRBD2 (6 bases each). Germline CDR1 KGHDR, CDR2 SFDVKD. The CDR3 spans 15 residues. V shed 0 bases and J shed 5 bases, with 10 bases lying between them. The DNA for the CDR3 is TGTGCCACCAGTGATTTGCCACGGGGGCACAATGAGCAGTTCTTC. Translated, it gives CATSDLPRGHNEQFF.

This clonotype was observed a few times. V and J are TRBV4-1 and TRBJ2-7; 12 bases align to TRBD2. This CDR3 has 17 amino acids. CDR1 MGHRA and CDR2 YSYEKL come from the germline V gene. The V and J ends lost 0 bases and 2 bases, in that order; junction bases with no gene match: 5. CDR3 sequence reads: CASSQDFRLAGAYEQYF. DNA of the CDR3: TGCGCCAGCAGCCAAGATTTTAGACTAGCGGGAGCCTACGAGCAGTACTTC.

This clonotype was counted between two and nine times. V is TRBV20-1 and J is TRBJ1-5; tentatively, D is TRBD1 (6 bases). The germline V and J ends were trimmed by 3 bases and 4 bases, with 13 bases remaining between them. CDR3 length: 14 amino acids. CDR1 and CDR2 from the germline V gene are DFQATT and SNEGSKA (reference sequence). CDR3 sequence: CSARLNQGNQPQHF. The CDR3 nucleotides read TGCAGTGCTAGGCTAAACCAGGGGAATCAGCCCCAGCATTTT.

The gene calls are TRBV5-6 and TRBJ2-1; tentative D call: TRBD2 (5 bases). Trimming cost V 4 bases and J 4 bases, with 15 bases left between them. The CDR3 sequence is 15 residues long. CDR1 is SGHDT, CDR2 YYEEEE, per germline. The chain's CDR3 is CASSLGVLIYNEQFF. CDR3 DNA: TGTGCCAGCAGCCTCGGGGTCCTTATTTACAATGAGCAGTTCTTC.

This clonotype showed up just a few times. The chain is built from TRBV20-1 and TRBJ2-1; D might be TRBD2 (5 bases). This CDR3 region has 15 residues. The germline V gene encodes CDR1 DFQATT and CDR2 SNEGSKA (reference sequence). V lost 0 bases to trimming and J lost 1 base, with 10 bases between them. The CDR3 region has the DNA TGCAGTGCTAGAGATCTTGGCGGGTCCTACAATGAGCAGTTCTTC. It translates to CSARDLGGSYNEQFF.

This clonotype occurred a few times. The genes are TRBV4-3 and TRBJ1-2, with 7 bases lining up with TRBD1. Germline values: CDR1 LGHNA, CDR2 YSLEER. The V segment lost 4 bases and the J segment 7 bases; nucleotides outside the gene matches: 18. The CDR3 totals 17 residues. The CDR3 spells CASSRSPGQAARSGYTF. The CDR3 bases are TGCGCCAGCAGCCGATCACCCGGACAGGCAGCCCGGTCTGGCTACACCTTC.

The rearrangement links TRBV19 to TRBJ1-6; D remains unclear. In germline, CDR1 is LNHDA, CDR2 SQIVND (reference sequence). The CDR3 loop spans 14 amino acids. V was clipped by 6 bases and J by 7 bases, with 13 bases between them. This chain's CDR3 is CASSRGGENSPLHF. CDR3 DNA: TGTGCCAGTAGCCGAGGCGGGGAGAATTCACCCCTCCACTTT.

The table lists this clonotype with a few counts. The gene calls are TRBV12-3 or TRBV12-4 and TRBJ2-7; 7 bases agree with TRBD2. After removal of 2 bases from V and 3 bases from J, the junction contained 7 bases not matched to a gene. The CDR3 has 15 amino acids. DNA of the CDR3: TGTGCCAGCAGTTTAAGGCGGGACTACGGCTACGAGCAGTACTTC. Amino acids: CASSLRRDYGYEQYF.

CDR3 coding DNA: TGTGCCTGGAGTCGGGGCCGGTCCCCTTCACCCCTCCACTTT. It translates to CAWSRGRSPSPLHF. V gene TRBV30 combines with J gene TRBJ1-6, with D possibly matching TRBD1 (5 bases). The CDR3 extends over 14 amino acids. Trimming stripped 2 bases from V and 9 bases from J, with 14 bases between. Germline CDR1 is GTSNPN and CDR2 is SVGIG (reference sequence).

This clonotype was seen many times. The CDR3 region is CASSLATAGLNSPLHF. The DNA for the CDR3 is TGTGCCAGCAGTTTAGCGACAGCGGGCCTTAATTCACCCCTCCACTTT. The V gene is TRBV12-3 or TRBV12-4, the J gene TRBJ1-6; D might be TRBD1 (5 bases). The CDR3 contains 16 residues. V shed 0 bases and J shed 6 bases, with 12 bases lying between them.